This T cell receptor beta chain was observed in a study of blood T cells in healthy people across ages (dated by TCRdb to about 2015). For the study in its entirety: Template switching captured roughly one uniquely barcoded TCR beta cDNA molecule per two T cells in model experiments. To avoid experimental bias, donors of different ages were randomly spread across the sequencing lanes. Donors were grouped into four age groups: young (average 16 years), middle-aged (39), aged (around 66) and long-lived (less than 85). Age-related changes in TCR beta repertoire diversity were measured in the study by deep sequencing normalized with unique cDNA molecular identifiers. Two additional independent replicas of 1 million unique cDNA reads from the same blood draw were analyzed for two donors (one aged 18 to 30 and one aged 80 or older).

Systemically healthy Caucasian individuals from Russia, 39 in total and aged roughly 6 to 90 years, were included as donors. Around 10 milliliters of peripheral blood were collected from each donor into EDTA-treated Vacutainer tubes. Ficoll-Paque density-gradient centrifugation was used to isolate PBMCs, with at least 6 million obtained per sample. Total RNA was extracted from PBMCs with Trizol reagent, with at least 5 micrograms obtained per sample. The percentages of naive CD45RAhigh/CD27high T cells were determined by flow cytometry on a PBMC aliquot from every donor. The method behind the library was 5' RACE. The second PCR ran for roughly 6 to 11 cycles and used a J-beta primer mix along with a sample-barcoded 5' primer. Each TCR beta cDNA molecule received a unique molecular identifier from a template-switch 5' adaptor carrying 12 random nucleotides. Each sample yielded at least 3 million CDR3-containing paired-end reads. The Mint cDNA synthesis kit, primed by a TRBC-specific oligonucleotide, was used to synthesize first-strand cDNA from all RNA. After uracil-DNA glycosylase treatment, a first 18-cycle PCR used universal primers M1SS and BC2_uni_R on all cDNA. For the original study's pipeline: For normalization, 1 million high-quality reads were randomly selected from each sample, with every read carrying a distinct molecular identifier. Reads with shared molecular identifiers were discarded instead of being binned into consensus sequences. CDR3 identification, clonotype clustering and error correction used MiTCR with a Q25 quality threshold and the strictest error-elimination algorithm. Lower-bound total TCR beta diversity was estimated with a nonparametric unseen species model using Euler transformation. The public sequencing data were trimmed at Q25 with fastp and processed into clonotypes with MiXCR by TCRdb, which kept only in-frame beta chains. Each record represents a unique CDR3 protein, reported with the most common genes and DNA among its rows. TCRdb's processing, not the authors', yielded these V and J calls. For this sample the table gives some 1.8 million distinct CDR3 sequences, of which 35% to 50% were detected only once. The top ten hold under 30% of the sample.

There are a few counts of this clonotype. Its antigen is still unknown. No base quality information exists; no much larger clone differs at one position. Overall study outcomes, separate from this receptor: The percentage of naive T cells measured by flow cytometry correlated strongly with observed TCR beta diversity. Estimates of total diversity from one million sequenced T cells were regarded as lower bounds and underestimates. As age increased, observed TCR beta diversity per million T cells dropped in a roughly linear way, and a significant reduction was already evident by age about 36. The long-lived group showed more naive CD4+ T cells, fewer expanded clones and increased TCR diversity than the aged group, suggesting age selection. Because the CMV infection status of the donors was unknown, age-related changes in expanded clonotypes may potentially have been confounded. Because profiling used bulk unsorted PBMCs, naive and antigen-experienced compartments could not be compared conclusively.

Sequences were obtained from blood. This receptor was taken from a human donor in good health.

The CDR3 reads as follows: CASSHGLGGLRKEQYF. The DNA is TGTGCCAGCAGCCACGGGTTGGGAGGTTTACGAAAGGAGCAGTACTTC. This chain is built from TRBV7-2 and TRBJ2-7; TRBD2 is possibly the D segment (6 matching bases). Counted from cysteine to phenylalanine, this CDR3 has 16 amino acids. Of all the DNA, just the CDR3 is kept, 48 bases in frame from base 1. The germline V gene provides CDR1 SGHTA and CDR2 FQGNSA. V loses 5 bases of germline sequence and J loses 7 bases, and the interval between the two ends is 24 bases.